This T cell receptor beta chain was sequenced during a study of T-cell memory formation after mild COVID-19. Whole-study results and caveats: Memory sampled before infection contained some responding clones, suggesting cross-reactive memory joined. What remained unconfirmed was the SARS-CoV-2 specificity of second-wave clones peaking on day 37. Mainly CM and EM harbored the contracting CD4+ clones; mainly EMRA harbored the CD8+ ones.

This clonotype turned up a few times. Its target is not known. The germline gives CDR1 LNHNV, CDR2 YYDKDF (reference sequence). Trimming cost V 5 bases and J 1 base, with 9 bases left between them. This CDR3 spans 14 amino acids. TCR alpha and TCR beta cDNA libraries carrying sample barcodes and UMIs were produced by 5'RACE using constant-segment primers. Each CDR3 protein is one row after TCRdb ran MiXCR on the 5' RACE reads. The top ten clones hold roughly 8.3% of a sample with hundreds of thousands of distinct CDR3 sequences, 20% to 25% of them seen once. Material: PBMCs or a T cell subset sorted from them (not recorded which). The V and J genes are TRBV15 and TRBJ1-3, with TRBD1 as a possible D gene (6 bases). This TCR derives from an adult woman who had mild COVID-19 (a few samples of this study predate the infection). Cell type and time point are not known. CDR3 sequence reads: CATSYGTSGNTIYF. The CDR3 DNA reads as TGTGCCACCAGCTATGGGACATCTGGAAACACCATATATTTT.